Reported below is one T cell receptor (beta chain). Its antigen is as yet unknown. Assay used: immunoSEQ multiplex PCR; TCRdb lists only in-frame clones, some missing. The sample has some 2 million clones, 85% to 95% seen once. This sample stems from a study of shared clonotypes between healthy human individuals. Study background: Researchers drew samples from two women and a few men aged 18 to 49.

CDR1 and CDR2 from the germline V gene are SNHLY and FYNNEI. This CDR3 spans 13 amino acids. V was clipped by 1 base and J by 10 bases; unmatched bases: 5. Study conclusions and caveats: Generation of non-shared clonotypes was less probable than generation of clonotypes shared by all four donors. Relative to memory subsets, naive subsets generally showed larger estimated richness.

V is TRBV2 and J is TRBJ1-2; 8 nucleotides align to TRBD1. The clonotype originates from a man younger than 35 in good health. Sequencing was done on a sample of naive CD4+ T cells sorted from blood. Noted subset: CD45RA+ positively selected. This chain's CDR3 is CASSEGDRYPYTF. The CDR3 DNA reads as TGTGCCAGCAGTGAAGGGGACAGGTATCCCTACACCTTC.